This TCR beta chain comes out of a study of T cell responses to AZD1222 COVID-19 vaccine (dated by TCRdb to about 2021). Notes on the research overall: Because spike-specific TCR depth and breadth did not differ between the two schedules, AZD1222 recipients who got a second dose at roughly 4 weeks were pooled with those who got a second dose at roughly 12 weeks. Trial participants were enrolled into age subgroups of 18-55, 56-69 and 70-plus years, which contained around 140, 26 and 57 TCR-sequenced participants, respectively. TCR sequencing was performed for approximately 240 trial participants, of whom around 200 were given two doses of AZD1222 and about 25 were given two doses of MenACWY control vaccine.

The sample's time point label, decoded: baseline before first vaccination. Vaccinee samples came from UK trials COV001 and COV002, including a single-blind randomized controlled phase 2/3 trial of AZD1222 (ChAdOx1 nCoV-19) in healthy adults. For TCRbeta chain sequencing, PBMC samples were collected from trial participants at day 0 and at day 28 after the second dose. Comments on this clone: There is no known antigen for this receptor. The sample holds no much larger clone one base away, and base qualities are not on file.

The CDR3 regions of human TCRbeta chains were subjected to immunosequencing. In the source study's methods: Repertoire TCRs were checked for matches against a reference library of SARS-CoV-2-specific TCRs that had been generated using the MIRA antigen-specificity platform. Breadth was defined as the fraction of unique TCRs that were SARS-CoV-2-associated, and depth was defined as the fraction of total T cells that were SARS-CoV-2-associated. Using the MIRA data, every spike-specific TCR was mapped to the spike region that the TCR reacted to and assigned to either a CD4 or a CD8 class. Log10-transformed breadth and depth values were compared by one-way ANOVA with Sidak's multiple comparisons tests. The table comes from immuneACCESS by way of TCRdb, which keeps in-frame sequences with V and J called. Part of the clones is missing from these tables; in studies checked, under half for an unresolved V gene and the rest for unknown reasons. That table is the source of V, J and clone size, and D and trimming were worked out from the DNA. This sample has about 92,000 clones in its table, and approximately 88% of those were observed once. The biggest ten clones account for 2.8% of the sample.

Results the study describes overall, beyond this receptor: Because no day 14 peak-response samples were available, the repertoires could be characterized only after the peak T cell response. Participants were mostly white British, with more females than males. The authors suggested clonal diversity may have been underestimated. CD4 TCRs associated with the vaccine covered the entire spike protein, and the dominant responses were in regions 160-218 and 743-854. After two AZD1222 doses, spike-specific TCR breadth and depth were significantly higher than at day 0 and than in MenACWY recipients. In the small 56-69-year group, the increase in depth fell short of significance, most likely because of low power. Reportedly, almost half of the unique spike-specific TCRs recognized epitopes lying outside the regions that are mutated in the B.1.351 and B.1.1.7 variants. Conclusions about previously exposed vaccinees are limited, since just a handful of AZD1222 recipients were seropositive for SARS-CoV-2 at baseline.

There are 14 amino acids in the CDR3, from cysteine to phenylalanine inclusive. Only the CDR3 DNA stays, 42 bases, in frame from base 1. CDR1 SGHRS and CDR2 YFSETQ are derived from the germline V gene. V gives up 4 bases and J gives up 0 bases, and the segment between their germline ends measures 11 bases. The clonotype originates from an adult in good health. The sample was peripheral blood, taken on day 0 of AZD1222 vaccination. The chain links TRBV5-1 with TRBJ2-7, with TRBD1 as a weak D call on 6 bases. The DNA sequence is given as TGCGCCAGCAGCACGCTACAGGGCTCCTACGAGCAGTACTTC. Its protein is CASSTLQGSYEQYF.